These 21 T cell receptor beta chains were all obtained from the same sample, sequenced in a study of blood T cell repertoires in COVID-19. Assay: immunoSEQ multiplex PCR; the TCRdb copy retains only in-frame clones and omits some. The sample shows 150,000 to 200,000 clones, 84% of them seen only once. The sequenced material came from peripheral blood. The receptors were sampled from an older woman with COVID-19, enrolled during active disease.

The chain recombines TRBV2 with TRBJ2-5; 10 nucleotides line up with TRBD2. Germline V gives CDR1 SNHLY, CDR2 FYNNEI. J lost 4 bases, V lost 8 bases, and 16 bases had no gene match. The CDR3 consists of 17 residues. The CDR3 DNA sequence: TGTGCCAGCCTTAGGGGGGTGCTAGCGGGAGTCGGAGAGACCCAGTACTTC. As protein: CASLRGVLAGVGETQYF.

This sequence joins TRBV6-5 and TRBJ1-6, with D unclear. The CDR3 runs to 13 residues. V lost 2 bases to trimming and J lost 9 bases, with 8 bases between them. CDR1 is MNHEY, CDR2 SVGAGI, per germline. CDR3: CASSYGAGSPLHF. The CDR3 DNA reads TGTGCCAGCAGTTACGGCGCGGGTTCACCCCTCCACTTT.

The rearrangement links TRBV7-2 to TRBJ1-1; the D is unclear. The V gene's germline CDR1 is SGHTA and CDR2 FQGNSA. Trimming removed 3 bases from V and 7 bases from J, with 6 bases in between. There are 11 residues in the CDR3. DNA for the CDR3: TGTGCCAGCAGCTTGAGGGTTGAAGCTTTCTTT. Protein product: CASSLRVEAFF.

The rearrangement uses TRBV5-1 and TRBJ2-5; 7 bases map to TRBD1. This CDR3 contains 15 residues. V lost 2 bases to trimming and J lost 3 bases; unmatched junction nucleotides: 7. CDR1 is SGHRS and CDR2 is YFSETQ in the germline V gene. The chain's CDR3 is CASSFQNDREETQYF. The DNA of the CDR3 is TGCGCCAGCAGCTTCCAAAACGACAGGGAAGAGACCCAGTACTTC. Complete variable domain (other parts from reference TRBV5-1 and TRBJ2-5): KAGVTQTPRYLIKTRGQQVTLSCSPISGHRSVSWYQQTPGQGLQFLFEYFSETQRNKGNFPGRFSGRQFSNSRSEMNVSTLELGDSALYLCASSFQNDREETQYFGPGTRLLVL.

This clone was observed a single time. The rearrangement joins TRBV18 to TRBJ1-1; 8 positions match TRBD1. The length of the CDR3 is 14 residues. V lost 8 bases and J lost 0; bases outside the gene matches: 5. Germline V gives CDR1 KGHSH, CDR2 LQKENI. This chain's CDR3 is CASLWDRMNTEAFF. The CDR3 nucleotides are TGTGCCAGCCTTTGGGACAGGATGAACACTGAAGCTTTCTTT.

V gene TRBV27 combines with J gene TRBJ2-1; 7 nucleotides align to TRBD1. V gave up 5 bases and J gave up 4 bases; unmatched junction bases: 11. Germline CDR1 and CDR2: MNHEY and SMNVEV (reference sequence). The length of the CDR3 is 16 residues. This CDR3 reads CASSARTGVGYNEQFF. The CDR3 nucleotides read TGTGCCAGCAGTGCTAGAACAGGGGTAGGTTACAATGAGCAGTTCTTC.

This chain uses TRBV10-1 with TRBJ2-7; D possibly corresponds to TRBD1 (5 bases). V lost 3 bases and J 0 bases, leaving 9 bases between the germline ends. The germline gives CDR1 WNHNN, CDR2 SYGVQD (reference sequence). The CDR3 length is 14 residues. The CDR3 DNA follows: TGCGCCAGCAGTGACAGGGATTACTCCTACGAGCAGTACGTC. Translation: CASSDRDYSYEQYV.

V and J are TRBV29-1 and TRBJ1-4; 9 bases are shared with TRBD1. V dropped 6 bases and J dropped 8; count of bases not matched to a gene: 13. Germline lookup yields CDR1 SQVTM and CDR2 ANQGSEA. CDR3 length equals 15 residues. The CDR3 coding sequence is TGCAGCGTCGTACATTTGGTGGACAGGGGCGAAAAACTGTTTTTT. It yields the protein CSVVHLVDRGEKLFF.

CDR3 nucleotide sequence: TGTGCCAGCAGTTCCGGGACAGGGGGCCACGAGCAGTACTTC. This sequence encodes CASSSGTGGHEQYF. The chain has TRBV27 and TRBJ2-7, with 12 bases that match TRBD1. The junction had 3 bases not matched to a gene; V was cut back by 4 bases and J by 5 bases. The CDR3 length is 14 residues. Germline CDR1 reads MNHEY; CDR2 reads SMNVEV (reference sequence).

This rearrangement joins TRBV5-1 to TRBJ2-2; 10 bases are a match to TRBD2. CDR1 and CDR2 (germline): SGHRS, YFSETQ. V lost 5 bases to trimming and J lost 5 bases; unmatched junction nucleotides: 6. The CDR3 covers 15 residues. Written as DNA, the CDR3 is TGCGCCAGCAGATCCCTAGCGGGGGCAACCGGGGAGCTGTTTTTT. It translates to CASRSLAGATGELFF.

The chain recombines TRBV5-6 with TRBJ2-3; 7 nucleotides match TRBD2. The CDR3 runs to 15 residues. J gave up 0 bases and V 2 bases, and 3 bases lay outside the gene matches. CDR1 and CDR2 (germline): SGHDT, YYEEEE. The DNA of the CDR3 is TGTGCCAGCAGCTTTGTACTAGCGAGCACAGATACGCAGTATTTT. Translation: CASSFVLASTDTQYF.

The chain is built from TRBV12-3 or TRBV12-4 and TRBJ1-2; the D is unclear. With 0 bases removed from V and 4 bases from J, the gap between germline ends came to 6 bases. This CDR3 spans 13 amino acids. The DNA for the CDR3 is TGTGCCAGCAGTTTAGCTACGGGCTATGGCTACACCTTC. It is translated as CASSLATGYGYTF.

This clone appeared once. The gene calls are TRBV19 and TRBJ1-2; possibly TRBD1 for D (6 bases). Germline CDR1 and CDR2: LNHDA and SQIVND (reference sequence). Trimming stripped 9 bases from V and 2 bases from J, with 13 bases between. There are 13 residues in the CDR3. The CDR3: CASSRDKNYGYTF. As DNA, the CDR3 is TGTGCCAGCAGCCGGGACAAGAACTATGGCTACACCTTC.

This chain joins TRBV6-5 and TRBJ2-2; the D gene is possibly TRBD2 (5 bases). Trimming stripped 2 bases from V and 0 bases from J, with 10 bases between. The CDR3 consists of 16 residues. Looked up from germline, CDR1 is MNHEY and CDR2 is SVGAGI. In DNA, the CDR3 is TGTGCCAGCAGTTACGGACTTCCTACGAACACCGGGGAGCTGTTTTTT. Translated: CASSYGLPTNTGELFF.

The V gene is TRBV18, the J gene TRBJ1-1; 11 positions agree with TRBD1. This CDR3 has 16 amino acids. Germline-derived CDR1 and CDR2 are KGHSH and LQKENI. With 3 bases clipped from V and 2 bases from J, the junction kept 5 bases outside the gene matches. The CDR3, as DNA: TGTGCCAGCTCACCTAGGGGACAGGGGGATAACACTGAAGCTTTCTTT. The encoded protein is CASSPRGQGDNTEAFF.

The CDR3 DNA reads as TGTGCCAGCAGAGGGGAGGGCACCGGGGAGCTGTTTTTT. Encoded protein: CASRGEGTGELFF. The V call is TRBV12-3 or TRBV12-4, the J call TRBJ2-2; 7 bases map to TRBD2. This CDR3 has 13 residues. V gave up 6 bases and J gave up 4 bases; unmatched junction bases: 2.

The chain has TRBV7-8 and TRBJ2-2; D not resolved. The CDR3 has 12 amino acids. V was clipped by 6 bases and J by 3 bases, with 5 bases between them. The germline gives CDR1 SGHVS, CDR2 FQNEAQ. CDR3 sequence: CASSSYTGELFF. As DNA, the CDR3 is TGTGCCAGCAGTTCGTACACCGGGGAGCTGTTTTTT.

This clone was found many times. The chain links TRBV6-1 to TRBJ2-7; 8 nucleotides agree with TRBD1. With V trimmed by 2 bases and J by 2 bases, 2 bases remained unmatched. The CDR3 loop spans 14 amino acids. Germline V CDR1 and CDR2: MNHNS, SASEGT. CDR3 in amino acids: CASSEPGQAYEQYF. For the CDR3, the DNA is TGTGCCAGCAGTGAACCGGGACAGGCCTACGAGCAGTACTTC.

This chain connects TRBV7-2 to TRBJ1-2; D not certain. Trimming shortened V by 1 base and J by 4 bases, and 13 bases separated the two germline ends. The CDR3 totals 15 residues. From germline, CDR1 is SGHTA and CDR2 FQGNSA. The CDR3 region is CASSLDAGLSYGYTF. The CDR3 region has the DNA TGTGCCAGCAGCTTAGATGCAGGTTTAAGCTATGGCTACACCTTC.

This chain joins TRBV3-1 (or the pseudogene TRBV3-2) and TRBJ1-3; no firm D call. There are 16 residues in the CDR3. Trimming took off 1 base at V and 4 bases at J, with 14 bases between the two ends. CDR1 and CDR2 (germline): LGHDT, YNNKEL (reference sequence). The CDR3 nucleotides read TGTGCCAGCAGCCAAGTCGGCCTGGCGGGCGGAAACACCATATATTTT. It encodes CASSQVGLAGGNTIYF.

This sequence joins TRBV19 and TRBJ1-2; D is undetermined. The ends were cut back, 8 bases at V and 2 bases at J, with 12 bases in the middle. Per germline, CDR1 LNHDA and CDR2 SQIVND (reference sequence). The CDR3 covers 13 residues. The CDR3 loop reads CASGTDSNYGYTF. The CDR3 bases are TGTGCCAGTGGAACCGATAGCAACTATGGCTACACCTTC.